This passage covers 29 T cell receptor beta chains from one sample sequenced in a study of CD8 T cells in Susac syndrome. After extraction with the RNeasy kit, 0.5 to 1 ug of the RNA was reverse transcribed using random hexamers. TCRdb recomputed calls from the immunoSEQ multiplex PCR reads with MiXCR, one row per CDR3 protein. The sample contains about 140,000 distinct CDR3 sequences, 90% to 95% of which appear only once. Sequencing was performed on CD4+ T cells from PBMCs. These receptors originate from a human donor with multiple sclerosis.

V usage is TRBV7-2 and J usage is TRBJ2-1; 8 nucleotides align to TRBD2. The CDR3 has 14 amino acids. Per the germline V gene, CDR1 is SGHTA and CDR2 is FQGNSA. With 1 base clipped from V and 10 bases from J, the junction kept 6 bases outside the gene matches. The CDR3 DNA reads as TGTGCCAGCAGCTTAGTCCGCTCTAGCGGGGAGCAGTTCTTC. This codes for CASSLVRSSGEQFF.

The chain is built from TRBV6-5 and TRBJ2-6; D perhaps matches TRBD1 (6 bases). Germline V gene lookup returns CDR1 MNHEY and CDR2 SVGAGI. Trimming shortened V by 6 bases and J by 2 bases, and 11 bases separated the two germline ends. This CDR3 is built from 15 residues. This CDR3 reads CASRDTGTGANVLTF. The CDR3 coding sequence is TGTGCCAGCAGGGATACAGGGACTGGGGCCAACGTCCTGACTTTC.

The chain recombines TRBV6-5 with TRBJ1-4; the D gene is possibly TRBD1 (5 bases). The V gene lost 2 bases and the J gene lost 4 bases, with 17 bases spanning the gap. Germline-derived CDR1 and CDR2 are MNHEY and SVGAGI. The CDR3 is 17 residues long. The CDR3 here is CASSYGALGAGNEKLFF. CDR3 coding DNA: TGTGCCAGCAGTTACGGTGCCTTAGGGGCGGGTAATGAAAAACTGTTTTTT.

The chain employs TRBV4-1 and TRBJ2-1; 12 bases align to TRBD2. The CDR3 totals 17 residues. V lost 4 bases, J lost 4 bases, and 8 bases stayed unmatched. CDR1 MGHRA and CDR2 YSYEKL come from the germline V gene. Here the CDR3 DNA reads TGCGCCAGCAGCCCCGGCCCTAGCGGGAGGGTGTACAATGAGCAGTTCTTC. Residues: CASSPGPSGRVYNEQFF.

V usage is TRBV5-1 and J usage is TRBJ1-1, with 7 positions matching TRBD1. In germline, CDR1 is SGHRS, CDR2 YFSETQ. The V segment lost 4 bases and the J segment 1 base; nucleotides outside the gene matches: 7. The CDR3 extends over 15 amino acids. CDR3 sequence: CASSHSGTENTEAFF. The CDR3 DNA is TGCGCCAGCAGCCACTCCGGGACAGAGAACACTGAAGCTTTCTTT.

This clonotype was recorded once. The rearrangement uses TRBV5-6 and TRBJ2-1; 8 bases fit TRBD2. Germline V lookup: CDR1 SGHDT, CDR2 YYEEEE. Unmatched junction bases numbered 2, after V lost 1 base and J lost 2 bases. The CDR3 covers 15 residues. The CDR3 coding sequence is TGTGCCAGCAGCTTGCGGGGGGGACCCTACAATGAGCAGTTCTTC. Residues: CASSLRGGPYNEQFF. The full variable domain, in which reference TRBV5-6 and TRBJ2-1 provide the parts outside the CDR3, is DAGVTQSPTHLIKTRGQQVTLRCSPKSGHDTVSWYQQALGQGPQFIFQYYEEEERQRGNFPDRFSGHQFPNYSSELNVNALLLGDSALYLCASSLRGGPYNEQFFGPGTRLTVL.

CDR3 in DNA: TGTGCCAGCAGCGCCTGGGACAGCTCGGGAGTTACAGATACGCAGTATTTT. Amino acids: CASSAWDSSGVTDTQYF. The V call is TRBV9, the J call TRBJ2-3; D may be TRBD1 (7 bases). V was clipped by 3 bases and J by 3 bases, with 20 bases between them. Germline loops: CDR1 SGDLS, CDR2 YYNGEE. This CDR3 has 17 residues.

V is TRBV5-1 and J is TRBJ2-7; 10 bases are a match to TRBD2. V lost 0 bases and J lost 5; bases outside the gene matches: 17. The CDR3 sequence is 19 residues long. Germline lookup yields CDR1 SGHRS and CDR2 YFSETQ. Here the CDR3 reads CASSLVRTGLIAGGNEQYF. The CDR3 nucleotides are TGCGCCAGCAGCTTGGTCCGGACAGGGTTGATAGCGGGGGGAAACGAGCAGTACTTC.

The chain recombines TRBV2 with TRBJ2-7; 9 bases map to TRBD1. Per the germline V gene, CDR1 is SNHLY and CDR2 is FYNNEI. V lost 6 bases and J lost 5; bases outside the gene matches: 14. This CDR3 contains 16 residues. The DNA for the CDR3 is TGTGCCAGCAGGGAGCCCGGGACAGGGAAAATCAACGAGCAGTACTTC. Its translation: CASREPGTGKINEQYF.

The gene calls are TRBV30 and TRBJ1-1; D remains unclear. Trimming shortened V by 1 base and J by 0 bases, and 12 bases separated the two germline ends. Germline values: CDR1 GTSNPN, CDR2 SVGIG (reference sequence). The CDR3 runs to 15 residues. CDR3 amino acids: CAWSGTSSMNTEAFF. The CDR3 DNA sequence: TGTGCCTGGAGTGGGACTTCAAGTATGAACACTGAAGCTTTCTTT.

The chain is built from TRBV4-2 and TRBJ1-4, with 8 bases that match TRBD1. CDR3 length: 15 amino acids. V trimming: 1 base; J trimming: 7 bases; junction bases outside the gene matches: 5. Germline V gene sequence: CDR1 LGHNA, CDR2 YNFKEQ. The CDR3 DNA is TGTGCCAGCAGCCAAGCGGACAGGGCTATTGAAAAACTGTTTTTT. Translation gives CASSQADRAIEKLFF.

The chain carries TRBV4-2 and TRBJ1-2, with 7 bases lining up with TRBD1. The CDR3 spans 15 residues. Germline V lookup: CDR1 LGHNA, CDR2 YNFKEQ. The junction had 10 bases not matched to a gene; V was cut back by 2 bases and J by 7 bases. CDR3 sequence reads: CASSQLGGGGGGYTF. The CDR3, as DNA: TGTGCCAGCAGCCAACTAGGGGGCGGCGGAGGTGGCTACACCTTC.

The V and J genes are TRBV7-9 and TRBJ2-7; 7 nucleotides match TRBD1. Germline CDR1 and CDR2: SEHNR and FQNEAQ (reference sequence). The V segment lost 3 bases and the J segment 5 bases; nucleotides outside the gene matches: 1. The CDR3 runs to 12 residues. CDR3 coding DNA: TGTGCCAGCAGCTTGACAGGGCACGAGCAGTACTTC. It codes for CASSLTGHEQYF. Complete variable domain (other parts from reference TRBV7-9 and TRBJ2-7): DTGVSQNPRHKITKRGQNVTFRCDPISEHNRLYWYRQTLGQGPEFLTYFQNEAQLEKSRLLSDRFSAERPKGSFSTLEIQRTEQGDSAMYLCASSLTGHEQYFGPGTRLTVT.

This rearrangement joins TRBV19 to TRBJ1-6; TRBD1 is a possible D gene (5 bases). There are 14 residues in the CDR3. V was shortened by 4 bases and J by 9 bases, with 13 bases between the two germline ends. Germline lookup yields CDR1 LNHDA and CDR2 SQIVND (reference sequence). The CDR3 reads CASSNRQGGSPLHF. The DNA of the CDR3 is TGTGCCAGTAGTAATCGGCAGGGCGGTTCACCCCTCCACTTT.

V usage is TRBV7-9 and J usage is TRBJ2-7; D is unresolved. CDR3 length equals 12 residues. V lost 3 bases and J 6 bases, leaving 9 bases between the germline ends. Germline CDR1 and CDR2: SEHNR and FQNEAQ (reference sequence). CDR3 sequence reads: CASSFGPVEQYF. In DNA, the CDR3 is TGTGCCAGCAGCTTTGGGCCCGTCGAGCAGTACTTC.

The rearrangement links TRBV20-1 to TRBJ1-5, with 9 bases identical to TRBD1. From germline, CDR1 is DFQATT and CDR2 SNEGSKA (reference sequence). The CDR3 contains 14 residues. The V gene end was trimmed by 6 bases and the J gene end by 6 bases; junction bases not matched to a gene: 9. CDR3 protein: CSAPGTGGGQPQHF. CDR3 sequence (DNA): TGCAGTGCCCCCGGCACAGGGGGCGGTCAGCCCCAGCATTTT.

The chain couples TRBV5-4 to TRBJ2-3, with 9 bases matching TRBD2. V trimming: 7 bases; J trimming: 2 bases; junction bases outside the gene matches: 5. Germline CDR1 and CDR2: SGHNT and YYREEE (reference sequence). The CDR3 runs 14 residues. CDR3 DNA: TGTGCCAGCCGCGGGAGGGAGTCCACAGATACGCAGTATTTT. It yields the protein CASRGRESTDTQYF.

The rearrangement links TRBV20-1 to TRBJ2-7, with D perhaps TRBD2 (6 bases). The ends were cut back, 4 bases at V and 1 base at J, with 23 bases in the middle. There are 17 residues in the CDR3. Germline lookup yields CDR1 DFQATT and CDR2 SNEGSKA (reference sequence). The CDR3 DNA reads TGCAGTGCTAACGCGGGTGGTGGAGGGTCGGCTTCCTACGAGCAGTACTTC. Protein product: CSANAGGGGSASYEQYF.

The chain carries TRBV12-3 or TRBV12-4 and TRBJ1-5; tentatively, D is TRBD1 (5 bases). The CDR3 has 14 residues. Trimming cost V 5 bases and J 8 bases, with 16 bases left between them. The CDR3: CASSMGGAIKPQHF. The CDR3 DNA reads TGTGCCAGCAGTATGGGGGGTGCCATCAAGCCCCAGCATTTT.

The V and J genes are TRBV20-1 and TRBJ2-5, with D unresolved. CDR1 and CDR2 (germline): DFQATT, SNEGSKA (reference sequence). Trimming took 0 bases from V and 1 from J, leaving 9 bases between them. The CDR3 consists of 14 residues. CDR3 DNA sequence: TGCAGTGCTAGAGATGTCCGGGCCCAAGAGACCCAGTACTTC. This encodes CSARDVRAQETQYF.

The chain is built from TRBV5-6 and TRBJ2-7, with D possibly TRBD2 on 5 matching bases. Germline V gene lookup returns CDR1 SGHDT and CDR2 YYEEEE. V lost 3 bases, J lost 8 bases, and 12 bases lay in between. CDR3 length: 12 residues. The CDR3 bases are TGTGCCAGCAGCTACTCCCGGGAAAAGCAGTACTTC. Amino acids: CASSYSREKQYF.

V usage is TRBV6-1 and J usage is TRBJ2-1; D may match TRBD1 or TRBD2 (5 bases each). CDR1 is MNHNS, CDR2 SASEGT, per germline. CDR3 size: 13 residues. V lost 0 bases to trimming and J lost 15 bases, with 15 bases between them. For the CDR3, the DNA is TGTGCCAGCAGTGAAGCGTTGGGACCTCCCGCGTTCTTC. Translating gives CASSEALGPPAFF.

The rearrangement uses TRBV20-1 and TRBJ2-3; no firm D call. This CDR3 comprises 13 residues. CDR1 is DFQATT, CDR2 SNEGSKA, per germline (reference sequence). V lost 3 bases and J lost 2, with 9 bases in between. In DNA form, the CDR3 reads TGCAGTGCTAGGGACCCCAACACAGATACGCAGTATTTT. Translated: CSARDPNTDTQYF.

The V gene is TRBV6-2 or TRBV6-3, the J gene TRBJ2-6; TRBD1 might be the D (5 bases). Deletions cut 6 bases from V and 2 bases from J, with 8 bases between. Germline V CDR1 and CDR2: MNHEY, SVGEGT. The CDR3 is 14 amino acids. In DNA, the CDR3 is TGTGCCAGCAGCGACAGCCCTGGGGCCAACGTCCTGACTTTC. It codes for CASSDSPGANVLTF.

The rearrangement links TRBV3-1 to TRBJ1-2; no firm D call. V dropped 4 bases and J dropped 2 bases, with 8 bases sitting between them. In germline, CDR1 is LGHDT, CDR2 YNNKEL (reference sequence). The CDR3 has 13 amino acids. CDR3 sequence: CASSLGINYGYTF. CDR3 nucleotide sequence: TGTGCCAGCAGCCTCGGGATAAACTATGGCTACACCTTC.

The CDR3 sequence: CASSVGFGANYGYTF. The CDR3 DNA is TGTGCCAGCAGCGTGGGGTTCGGGGCTAACTATGGCTACACCTTC. The chain recombines TRBV9 with TRBJ1-2; D not resolved. The CDR3 consists of 15 residues. V was cut by 2 bases and J by 0 bases, with 11 bases left in between. From germline, CDR1 is SGDLS and CDR2 YYNGEE.

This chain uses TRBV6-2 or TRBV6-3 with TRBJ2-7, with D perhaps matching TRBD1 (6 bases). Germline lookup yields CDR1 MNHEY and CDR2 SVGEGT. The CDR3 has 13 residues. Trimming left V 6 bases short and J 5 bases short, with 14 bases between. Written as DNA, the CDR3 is TGTGCCAGCAGGGAAGACAGGCTCAACGAGCAGTACTTC. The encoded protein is CASREDRLNEQYF.

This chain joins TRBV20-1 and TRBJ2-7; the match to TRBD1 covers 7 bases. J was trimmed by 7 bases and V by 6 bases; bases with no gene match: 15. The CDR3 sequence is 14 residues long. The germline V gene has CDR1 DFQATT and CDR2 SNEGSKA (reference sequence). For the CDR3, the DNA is TGCAGTGCACCTGTTACAGGGGTGCTTAGGGAGCAGTACTTC. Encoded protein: CSAPVTGVLREQYF.

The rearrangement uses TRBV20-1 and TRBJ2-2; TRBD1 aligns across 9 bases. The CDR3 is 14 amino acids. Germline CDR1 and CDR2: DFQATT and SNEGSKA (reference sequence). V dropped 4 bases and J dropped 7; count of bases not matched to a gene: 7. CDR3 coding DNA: TGCAGTGCTATTATCGGGACAGGGCTCGGGGAGCTGTTTTTT. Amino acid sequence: CSAIIGTGLGELFF.